These 27 T cell receptor beta chains came from one sample sequenced in a study of blood T cell repertoires in COVID-19. The method was immunoSEQ multiplex PCR; TCRdb's version includes in-frame clones alone and lacks a portion of them. Of roughly 32,000 clones listed, around 85% are singletons. The sequenced sample was peripheral blood. The receptors stem from a man aged 55 to 70 with active or convalescent COVID-19.

This clone showed up just a few times. The chain uses TRBV5-1 and TRBJ2-1; possible D gene TRBD2, 6 bases. Germline values: CDR1 SGHRS, CDR2 YFSETQ. The CDR3 spans 19 residues. Trimming left V 4 bases short and J 3 bases short, with 26 bases between. The CDR3 is CASSRLRLGLLKSYNEQFF. CDR3 coding DNA: TGCGCCAGCAGCAGATTGAGACTAGGGTTATTGAAGAGCTACAATGAGCAGTTCTTC. Full variable domain (rest looked up from reference TRBV5-1 and TRBJ2-1): KAGVTQTPRYLIKTRGQQVTLSCSPISGHRSVSWYQQTPGQGLQFLFEYFSETQRNKGNFPGRFSGRQFSNSRSEMNVSTLELGDSALYLCASSRLRLGLLKSYNEQFFGPGTRLTVL.

The chain has TRBV5-1 and TRBJ1-6; tentative D call: TRBD1 (6 bases). CDR3 length equals 14 residues. Trimming took off 4 bases at V and 5 bases at J, with 10 bases between the two ends. Germline V gene lookup returns CDR1 SGHRS and CDR2 YFSETQ. The CDR3: CASSPGHNNSPLHF. The CDR3, as DNA: TGCGCCAGCAGCCCGGGACATAATAATTCACCCCTCCACTTT.

This clone came up once. The chain has TRBV5-4 and TRBJ2-1; maybe TRBD1 (6 bases). Trimming took off 0 bases at V and 8 bases at J, with 12 bases between the two ends. This CDR3 has 14 amino acids. CDR1 and CDR2 (germline): SGHNT, YYREEE (reference sequence). The CDR3 DNA is TGTGCCAGCAGCTTGGACAGGGCGGGTTATGAGCAGTTCTTC. Its translation: CASSLDRAGYEQFF.

The chain has TRBV2 and TRBJ2-4, with 8 nucleotides matching TRBD2. Germline CDR1 is SNHLY and CDR2 is FYNNEI. The CDR3 runs 13 residues. The V gene end was trimmed by 5 bases and the J gene end by 11 bases; junction bases not matched to a gene: 8. CDR3 region: CASSPIAGSVQYF. CDR3 sequence (DNA): TGTGCCAGCAGTCCGATAGCGGGAAGTGTTCAGTACTTC.

The gene calls are TRBV2 and TRBJ2-5; 14 nucleotides line up with TRBD2. The germline V gene encodes CDR1 SNHLY and CDR2 FYNNEI. V was clipped by 7 bases and J by 3 bases; unmatched bases: 1. CDR3 size: 14 residues. CDR3 sequence (DNA): TGTGCCAGCATGACTAGCGGGGGGGAAGAGACCCAGTACTTC. This sequence encodes CASMTSGGEETQYF. Together with reference TRBV2 and TRBJ2-5, the CDR3 gives the full variable domain: EPEVTQTPSHQVTQMGQEVILRCVPISNHLYFYWYRQILGQKVEFLVSFYNNEISEKSEIFDDQFSVERPDGSNFTLKIRSTKLEDSAMYFCASMTSGGEETQYFGPGTRLLVL.

The rearrangement uses TRBV2 and TRBJ1-5; D call uncertain. Trimming removed 4 bases at V and 6 bases at J, with 13 bases between. Germline V gene data show CDR1 as SNHLY and CDR2 as FYNNEI. The CDR3 loop spans 14 amino acids. CDR3 sequence (DNA): TGTGCCAGCAGTGGGGTCGGGGTTCCTCAGCCCCAGCATTTT. The encoded protein is CASSGVGVPQPQHF.

The rearrangement joins TRBV18 to TRBJ2-1, with 10 bases identical to TRBD2. The CDR3 sequence is 18 residues long. Germline CDR1 reads KGHSH; CDR2 reads LQKENI. With V trimmed by 0 bases and J by 6 bases, 11 bases remained unmatched. CDR3 protein: CASSPPKLAGGLGNEQFF. The CDR3 DNA reads as TGTGCCAGCTCACCACCGAAGTTAGCGGGAGGACTCGGCAATGAGCAGTTCTTC. The whole variable domain, remainder taken from reference TRBV18 and TRBJ2-1, is NAGVMQNPRHLVRRRGQEARLRCSPMKGHSHVYWYRQLPEEGLKFMVYLQKENIIDESGMPKERFSAEFPKEGPSILRIQQVVRGDSAAYFCASSPPKLAGGLGNEQFFGPGTRLTVL.

The V and J genes are TRBV11-2 and TRBJ1-2; weak D call: TRBD1 (5 bases). This CDR3 has 13 residues. Germline V lookup: CDR1 SGHAT, CDR2 FQNNGV. The ends were cut back, 1 base at V and 7 bases at J, with 10 bases in the middle. The CDR3 bases are TGTGCCAGCAGCTTAGGGACATTAGGTGGCTACACCTTC. Amino acid sequence: CASSLGTLGGYTF.

Details on this clone: This clone may be a read error of a much larger clone one base away. V usage is TRBV21-1 and J usage is TRBJ2-4; the D call of TRBD2 is as the table states it, not checked on the DNA. TRBV21-1 is a known pseudogene. The CDR3 runs 20 residues. CDR3 loop: CASSTGPGLGGVVTKNIQYF. In DNA, the CDR3 is TGTGCCAGCAGCACGGGGCCGGGACTGGGGGGAGTTGTAACCAAAAACATTCAGTACTTC.

The gene calls are TRBV6-1 and TRBJ2-7, with D perhaps TRBD1 (5 bases). The CDR3 contains 13 residues. V lost 1 base and J lost 6, with 10 bases in between. Germline V gene sequence: CDR1 MNHNS, CDR2 SASEGT. Here the CDR3 reads CASSEGRASEQYV. Written as DNA, the CDR3 is TGTGCCAGCAGTGAAGGCAGGGCAAGCGAGCAGTACGTC.

The chain employs TRBV9 and TRBJ2-1, with D possibly TRBD1 on 5 matching bases. CDR1 and CDR2 from the germline V gene are SGDLS and YYNGEE. This CDR3 is built from 15 residues. The V end was cut by 4 bases, the J end by 4 bases, with 15 bases between. The CDR3 here is CASSPRPDSYNEQFF. CDR3 bases: TGTGCCAGCAGCCCACGACCCGACAGTTACAATGAGCAGTTCTTC.

This clone was detected a few times. V gene TRBV7-8 combines with J gene TRBJ2-5; TRBD1 aligns across 8 bases. This CDR3 region has 16 residues. Germline lookup yields CDR1 SGHVS and CDR2 FQNEAQ. With V trimmed by 5 bases and J by 5 bases, 13 bases remained unmatched. CDR3 nucleotides: TGTGCCAGCAGCCTCCTAACTGGACAGGGCGGGGAGACCCAGTACTTC. Translated: CASSLLTGQGGETQYF.

The chain has TRBV3-1 (or the pseudogene TRBV3-2) and TRBJ2-1, with a tentative D call TRBD2 (5 bases). This CDR3 region has 14 residues. Germline V gene lookup returns CDR1 LGHDT and CDR2 YNNKEL (reference sequence). Deletions cut 0 bases from V and 10 bases from J, with 13 bases between. The CDR3 bases are TGTGCCAGCAGCCAAGATCTTTCCCAGCGGGAGCAGTTCTTC. Encoded protein: CASSQDLSQREQFF.

The chain couples TRBV7-6 to TRBJ2-1, with D perhaps matching TRBD2 (6 bases). Per germline, CDR1 SGHVS and CDR2 FNYEAQ. Trimming left V 3 bases short and J 0 bases short, with 6 bases between. This CDR3 spans 14 amino acids. The CDR3 is CASSLRGSYNEQFF. In nucleotides, the CDR3 is TGTGCCAGCAGCTTGCGGGGCTCCTACAATGAGCAGTTCTTC.

V usage is TRBV5-1 and J usage is TRBJ1-4; the match to TRBD1 covers 8 bases. V shed 4 bases and J 0 bases; nucleotides not matched to a gene: 5. Germline loops: CDR1 SGHRS, CDR2 YFSETQ. The length of the CDR3 is 16 residues. Here the CDR3 reads CASSIQQGATNEKLFF. DNA for the CDR3: TGCGCCAGCAGCATACAACAGGGGGCAACTAATGAAAAACTGTTTTTT.

V and J are TRBV6-1 and TRBJ1-2; D is unclear. CDR1 MNHNS and CDR2 SASEGT come from the germline V gene. This CDR3 spans 13 amino acids. The V gene lost 2 bases and the J gene lost 12 bases, with 16 bases spanning the gap. CDR3 region: CASSELVLPLDTF. For the CDR3, the DNA is TGTGCCAGCAGTGAATTGGTCCTACCCTTGGACACCTTC.

V gene TRBV29-1 combines with J gene TRBJ2-1, with 12 bases that match TRBD2. The CDR3 totals 20 residues. The germline CDR1 and CDR2 sequences are SQVTM and ANQGSEA. V trimming: 2 bases; J trimming: 0 bases; junction bases outside the gene matches: 14. The DNA of the CDR3 is TGCAGCGTTGAACCAATCGGAGGACTAGCGGGATGGGGCTCCTACAATGAGCAGTTCTTC. This codes for CSVEPIGGLAGWGSYNEQFF.

This rearrangement joins TRBV11-2 to TRBJ1-1, with D unresolved. CDR3 length: 13 residues. V lost 0 bases and J 5 bases, leaving 7 bases between the germline ends. Germline V gene lookup returns CDR1 SGHAT and CDR2 FQNNGV. The CDR3: CASSLDRRTEAFF. The CDR3 nucleotides read TGTGCCAGCAGCTTAGATCGGAGGACTGAAGCTTTCTTT.

The gene calls are TRBV5-5 and TRBJ1-4; D unresolved. The germline V gene encodes CDR1 SGHKS and CDR2 YYEKEE (reference sequence). This CDR3 spans 13 amino acids. V dropped 4 bases and J dropped 0 bases, with 4 bases sitting between them. The CDR3 region is CASSRATNEKLFF. In DNA, the CDR3 is TGTGCCAGCAGCAGAGCAACTAATGAAAAACTGTTTTTT. Full variable domain (remainder filled in from reference TRBV5-5 and TRBJ1-4): DAGVTQSPTHLIKTRGQQVTLRCSPISGHKSVSWYQQVLGQGPQFIFQYYEKEERGRGNFPDRFSARQFPNYSSELNVNALLLGDSALYLCASSRATNEKLFFGSGTQLSVL.

This clone was detected a few times. The J gene is TRBJ2-1, the V gene TRBV7-2; 9 bases are a match to TRBD2. With 2 bases clipped from V and 3 bases from J, the junction kept 5 bases outside the gene matches. Germline CDR1 reads SGHTA; CDR2 reads FQGNSA. The CDR3 consists of 16 residues. The CDR3 DNA reads as TGTGCCAGCAGCTTAATGGGGACTAGCTTCTACAATGAGCAGTTCTTC. Translated, it gives CASSLMGTSFYNEQFF. The full variable domain, rest sourced from reference TRBV7-2 and TRBJ2-1, is GAGVSQSPSNKVTEKGKDVELRCDPISGHTALYWYRQSLGQGLEFLIYFQGNSAPDKSGLPSDRFSAERTGGSVSTLTIQRTQQEDSAVYLCASSLMGTSFYNEQFFGPGTRLTVL.

The chain's CDR3 is CSAPGQNNEQFF. The CDR3 DNA follows: TGCAGCGCGCCGGGACAAAACAATGAGCAGTTCTTC. The V call is TRBV29-1, the J call TRBJ2-1; the D gene is possibly TRBD1 (6 bases). Germline V gene data show CDR1 as SQVTM and CDR2 as ANQGSEA. Trimming shortened V by 7 bases and J by 5 bases, and 12 bases separated the two germline ends. This CDR3 contains 12 residues.

This clone was seen more than once but under ten times. This chain links TRBV28 with TRBJ2-4; D is possibly TRBD2 (5 bases). CDR3 length: 16 amino acids. From germline, CDR1 is MDHEN and CDR2 SYDVKM. Trimming took 4 bases from V and 0 from J, leaving 13 bases between them. Here the CDR3 DNA reads TGTGCCAGCAGTTCCGCCAGCGGTTTAGCCAAAAACATTCAGTACTTC. Its protein product is CASSSASGLAKNIQYF.

This chain joins TRBV6-5 and TRBJ2-1; tentative D call: TRBD1 (6 bases). V was clipped by 2 bases and J by 4 bases, with 12 bases between them. The CDR3 is made up of 15 amino acids. Per germline, CDR1 MNHEY and CDR2 SVGAGI. The CDR3 region is CASSYGNREYNEQFF. DNA of the CDR3: TGTGCCAGCAGTTACGGGAACAGGGAGTACAATGAGCAGTTCTTC.

The V call is TRBV28, the J call TRBJ2-2; 10 positions match TRBD2. There are 15 residues in the CDR3. Trimming took 7 bases from V and 7 from J; bases not matched to a gene: 9. From germline, CDR1 is MDHEN and CDR2 SYDVKM. DNA for the CDR3: TGTGCCAGCACCGCTAGCGGGGGAGATGGCGGGGAGCTGTTTTTT. Its protein product is CASTASGGDGGELFF.

The V call is TRBV25-1, the J call TRBJ2-7; the match to TRBD2 covers 9 bases. Trimming removed 1 base from V and 1 base from J; junction bases left unmatched: 5. This CDR3 spans 16 amino acids. The germline V gene has CDR1 MGHDK and CDR2 SYGVNS. The CDR3 loop is CASSEWILAGSYEQYV. CDR3 coding DNA: TGTGCCAGCAGTGAATGGATACTAGCGGGTTCCTACGAGCAGTACGTC.

This chain links TRBV5-1 with TRBJ2-6, with 7 bases identical to TRBD1. Germline values: CDR1 SGHRS, CDR2 YFSETQ. The CDR3 loop spans 18 amino acids. J was trimmed by 0 bases and V by 5 bases; bases with no gene match: 11. CDR3 loop: CASSPTGTDLSGANVLTF. In DNA, the CDR3 is TGCGCCAGCAGTCCTACCGGGACAGATCTCTCTGGGGCCAACGTCCTGACTTTC. Based on the CDR3 plus reference TRBV5-1 and TRBJ2-6, the full variable domain is KAGVTQTPRYLIKTRGQQVTLSCSPISGHRSVSWYQQTPGQGLQFLFEYFSETQRNKGNFPGRFSGRQFSNSRSEMNVSTLELGDSALYLCASSPTGTDLSGANVLTFGAGSRLTVL.

This chain uses TRBV6-5 with TRBJ1-6; the D is unclear. CDR1 is MNHEY and CDR2 is SVGAGI in the germline V gene. With 9 bases removed from V and 4 bases from J, the gap between germline ends came to 10 bases. This CDR3 spans 13 amino acids. The CDR3 loop is CASSQSYNSPLHF. DNA for the CDR3: TGTGCCAGTTCACAGTCTTATAATTCACCCCTCCACTTT.